This T cell receptor (beta chain) was recorded in a study of T cell changes during pregnancy in multiple sclerosis. V lost 6 bases, J lost 4 bases, and 14 bases lay in between. Germline CDR1 reads MNHEY; CDR2 reads SVGAGI. CDR3 length: 14 residues. Clones were read by immunoSEQ multiplex PCR, and TCRdb kept only the in-frame ones, dropping some. The data show about 22,000 clones, with approximately 91% seen just once and approximately 0.57% held by the top ten. The V gene is TRBV6-5, the J gene TRBJ2-3, with TRBD1 as a possible D gene (6 bases). Sequenced here: CD4+ T cells from peripheral blood mononuclear cells, sampled after pregnancy. The TCR comes from a female donor in good health, enrolled as a control in a pregnancy study. The CDR3 region has the DNA TGTGCCAGCAGCCCCTGGGACATTGCAGATACGCAGTATTTT. The encoded protein is CASSPWDIADTQYF.